The following is a T cell receptor (beta chain) sequence with its context. How the authors handled the data: Reference gene primer amplification in the assay estimated nucleated cell counts. The repertoire was sequenced with immunoSEQ multiplex PCR; TCRdb's copy has only in-frame clones and lacks some. V and J calls and clone size come straight from that table; D and trimming were deduced from the DNA. The sample holds fewer than 35,000 clones; about 85% are singletons and the top ten take around 25%. The data originate from a study of blood T cell repertoires in COVID-19. Study in general: Acute and convalescent COVID-19 specimens originated in the United States, Italy and Spain. Sources were T cells, B-cell-depleted T cells, or PBMCs; the material itself was cDNA or gDNA.

Trimming shortened V by 8 bases and J by 3 bases, and 14 bases separated the two germline ends. The germline V gene has CDR1 LNHDA and CDR2 SQIVND (reference sequence). This CDR3 is built from 14 residues. The V gene is TRBV19, the J gene TRBJ2-1; no clear D gene. The source of this sequence is a woman of 80 years or more with active or convalescent COVID-19. Sequenced material: peripheral blood. The CDR3 sequence is CASEGPRSYNEQFF. The CDR3 region has the DNA TGTGCCAGTGAAGGTCCGAGGAGCTACAATGAGCAGTTCTTC.